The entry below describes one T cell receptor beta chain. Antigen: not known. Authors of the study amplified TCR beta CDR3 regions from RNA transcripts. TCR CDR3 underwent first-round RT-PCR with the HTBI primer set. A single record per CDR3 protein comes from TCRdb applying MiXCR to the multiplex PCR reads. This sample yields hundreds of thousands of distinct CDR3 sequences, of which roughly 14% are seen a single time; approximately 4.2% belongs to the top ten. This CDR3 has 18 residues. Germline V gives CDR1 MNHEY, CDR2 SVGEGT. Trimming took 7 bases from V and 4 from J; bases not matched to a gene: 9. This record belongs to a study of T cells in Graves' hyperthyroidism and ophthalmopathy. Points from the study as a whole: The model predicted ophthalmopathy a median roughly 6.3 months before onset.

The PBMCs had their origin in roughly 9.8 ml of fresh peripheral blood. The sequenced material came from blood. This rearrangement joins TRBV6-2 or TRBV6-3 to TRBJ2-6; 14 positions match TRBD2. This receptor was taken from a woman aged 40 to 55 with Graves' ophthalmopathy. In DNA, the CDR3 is TGTGCCAGCAAGTTGACTAGCGGGAGGGGTCGGGGGGCCAACGTCCTGACTTTC. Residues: CASKLTSGRGRGANVLTF.